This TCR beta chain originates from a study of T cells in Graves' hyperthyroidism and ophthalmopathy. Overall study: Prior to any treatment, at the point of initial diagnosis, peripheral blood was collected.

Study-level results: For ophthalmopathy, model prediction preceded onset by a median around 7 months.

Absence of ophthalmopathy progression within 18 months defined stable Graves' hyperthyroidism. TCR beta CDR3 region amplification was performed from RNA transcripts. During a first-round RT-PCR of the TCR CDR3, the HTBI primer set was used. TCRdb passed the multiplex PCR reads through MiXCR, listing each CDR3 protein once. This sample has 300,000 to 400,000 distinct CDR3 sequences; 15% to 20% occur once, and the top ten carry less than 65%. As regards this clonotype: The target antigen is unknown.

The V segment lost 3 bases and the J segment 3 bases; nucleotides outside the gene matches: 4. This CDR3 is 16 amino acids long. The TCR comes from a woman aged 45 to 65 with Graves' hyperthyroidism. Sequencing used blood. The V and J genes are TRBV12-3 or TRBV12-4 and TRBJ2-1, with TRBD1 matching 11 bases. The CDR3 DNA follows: TGTGCCAGCAGTTTTGGGGGACAGGGGGGCTACAATGAGCAGTTCTTC. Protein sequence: CASSFGGQGGYNEQFF.